This TCR beta chain appears in the sequencing data of a study of blood T cells in healthy people across ages. Study-level findings and limits: Investigators treated diversity estimates from one million T cells as underestimates.

Primers used in a second PCR of roughly 6 to 12 cycles were a sample-barcoded 5' primer and a J-beta primer mix. Through a template-switch adaptor with 12 random nucleotides, each cDNA molecule received a tag. Every sample returned 2.5 million or more CDR3-containing paired-end reads. MiXCR, run by TCRdb on the 5' RACE reads, gives a single entry per CDR3 protein. The sample yields some 1.7 million distinct CDR3 sequences, approximately 30% seen once. A remark on this clonotype: As yet, its antigen is unknown. Likely a read error: the CDR3 ends without its conserved phenylalanine or tryptophan.

The CDR3 spans 12 residues. The germline V gene has CDR1 SGHDN and CDR2 FVKESK. Trimming took off 4 bases at V and 2 bases at J, with 5 bases between the two ends. This clonotype was obtained from a woman aged 25 to 45 in good health. The chain recombines TRBV14 with TRBJ1-1; D not certain. The sequenced sample consisted of blood. CDR3 bases: TGTGCCAGCAGCCGATTTAACACTGAAGCTTTCCTT. Its translation: CASSRFNTEAFL.